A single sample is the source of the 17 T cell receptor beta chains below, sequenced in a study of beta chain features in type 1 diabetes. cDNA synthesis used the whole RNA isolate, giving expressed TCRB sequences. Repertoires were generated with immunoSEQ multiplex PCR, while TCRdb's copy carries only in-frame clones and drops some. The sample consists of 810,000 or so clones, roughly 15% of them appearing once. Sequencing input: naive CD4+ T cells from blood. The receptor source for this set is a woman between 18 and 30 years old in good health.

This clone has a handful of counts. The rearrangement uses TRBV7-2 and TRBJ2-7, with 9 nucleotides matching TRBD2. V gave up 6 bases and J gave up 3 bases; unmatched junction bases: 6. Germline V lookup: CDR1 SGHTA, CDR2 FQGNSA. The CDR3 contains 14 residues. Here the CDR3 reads CASSGGLAFYEQYF. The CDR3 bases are TGTGCCAGCAGTGGAGGACTAGCGTTCTACGAGCAGTACTTC.

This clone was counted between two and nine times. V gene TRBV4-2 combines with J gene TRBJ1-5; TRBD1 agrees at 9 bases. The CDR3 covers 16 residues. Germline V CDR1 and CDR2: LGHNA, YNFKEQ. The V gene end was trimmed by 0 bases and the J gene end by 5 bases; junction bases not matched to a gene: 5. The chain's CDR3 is CASSQEGQGRYQPQHF. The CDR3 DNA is TGTGCCAGCAGCCAAGAGGGACAGGGAAGATATCAGCCCCAGCATTTT.

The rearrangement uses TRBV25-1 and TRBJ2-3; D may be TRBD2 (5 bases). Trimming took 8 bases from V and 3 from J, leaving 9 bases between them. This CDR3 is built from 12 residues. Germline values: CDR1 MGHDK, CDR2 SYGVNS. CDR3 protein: CASGSGTDTQYF. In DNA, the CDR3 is TGTGCCAGCGGGAGTGGGACAGATACGCAGTATTTT.

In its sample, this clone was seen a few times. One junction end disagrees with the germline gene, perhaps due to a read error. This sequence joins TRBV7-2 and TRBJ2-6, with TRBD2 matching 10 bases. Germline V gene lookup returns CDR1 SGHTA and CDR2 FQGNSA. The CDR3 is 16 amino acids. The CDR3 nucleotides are TGCGCCAGCAGCCAACTAGCGGGATCTGGGGCCAACGTCCTGACTTTC. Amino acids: CASSQLAGSGANVLTF.

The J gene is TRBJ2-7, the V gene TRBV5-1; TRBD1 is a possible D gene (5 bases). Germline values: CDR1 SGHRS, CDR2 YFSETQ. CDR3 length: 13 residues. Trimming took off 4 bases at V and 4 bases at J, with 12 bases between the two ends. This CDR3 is CASSPDNVYEQYF. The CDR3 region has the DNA TGCGCCAGCAGCCCGGACAACGTTTACGAGCAGTACTTC.

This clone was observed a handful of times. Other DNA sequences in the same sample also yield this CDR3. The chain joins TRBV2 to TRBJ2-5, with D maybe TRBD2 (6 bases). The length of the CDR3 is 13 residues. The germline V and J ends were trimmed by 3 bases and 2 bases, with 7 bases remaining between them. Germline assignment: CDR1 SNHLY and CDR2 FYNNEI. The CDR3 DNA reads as TGTGCCAGCAGTGAGGGGGGACAAGAGACCCAGTACTTC. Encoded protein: CASSEGGQETQYF.

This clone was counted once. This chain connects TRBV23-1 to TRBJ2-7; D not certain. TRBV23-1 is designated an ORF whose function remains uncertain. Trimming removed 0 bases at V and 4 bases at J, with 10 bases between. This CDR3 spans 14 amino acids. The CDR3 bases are TGCGCCAGCAGTCAATCAAGTCGCGAGTACGAGCAGTACTTC. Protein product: CASSQSSREYEQYF.

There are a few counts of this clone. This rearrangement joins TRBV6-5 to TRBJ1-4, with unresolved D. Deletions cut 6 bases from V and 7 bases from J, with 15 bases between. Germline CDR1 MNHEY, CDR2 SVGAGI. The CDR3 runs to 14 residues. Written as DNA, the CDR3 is TGTGCCAGCAGGGACCGTTGGAATAGTGAAAAACTGTTTTTT. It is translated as CASRDRWNSEKLFF.

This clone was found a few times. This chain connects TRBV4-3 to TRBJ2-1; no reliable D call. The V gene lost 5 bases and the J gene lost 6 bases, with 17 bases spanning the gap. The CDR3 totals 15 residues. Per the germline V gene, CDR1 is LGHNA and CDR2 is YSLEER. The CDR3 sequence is CASSVRPDGSNEQFF. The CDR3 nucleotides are TGCGCCAGCAGCGTACGGCCTGACGGAAGCAATGAGCAGTTCTTC.

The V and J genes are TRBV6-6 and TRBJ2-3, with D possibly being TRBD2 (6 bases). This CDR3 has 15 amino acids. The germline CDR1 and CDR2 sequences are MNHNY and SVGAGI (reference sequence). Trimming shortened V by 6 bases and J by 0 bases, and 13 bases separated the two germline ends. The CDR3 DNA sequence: TGTGCCAGCAGCGCGGAGGGTGGTAGCACAGATACGCAGTATTTT. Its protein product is CASSAEGGSTDTQYF.

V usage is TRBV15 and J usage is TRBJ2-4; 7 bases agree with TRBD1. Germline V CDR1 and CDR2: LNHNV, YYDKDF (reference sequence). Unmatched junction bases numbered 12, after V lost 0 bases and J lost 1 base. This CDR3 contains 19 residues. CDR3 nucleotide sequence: TGTGCCACCAGCAGAGATAGGGGGCAGGGCGTAACGGCCAAAAACATTCAGTACTTC. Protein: CATSRDRGQGVTAKNIQYF.

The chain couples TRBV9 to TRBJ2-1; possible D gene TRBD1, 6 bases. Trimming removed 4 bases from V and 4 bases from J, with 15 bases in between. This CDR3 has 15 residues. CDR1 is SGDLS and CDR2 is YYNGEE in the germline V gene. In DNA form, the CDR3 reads TGTGCCAGCAGCACCCACGACGGACAGTACAATGAGCAGTTCTTC. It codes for CASSTHDGQYNEQFF.

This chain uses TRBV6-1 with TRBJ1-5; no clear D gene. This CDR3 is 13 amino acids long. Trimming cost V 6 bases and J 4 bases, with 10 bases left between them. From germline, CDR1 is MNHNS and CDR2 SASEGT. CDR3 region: CASSGLTNQPQHF. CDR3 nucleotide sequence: TGTGCCAGCAGCGGACTTACAAATCAGCCCCAGCATTTT.

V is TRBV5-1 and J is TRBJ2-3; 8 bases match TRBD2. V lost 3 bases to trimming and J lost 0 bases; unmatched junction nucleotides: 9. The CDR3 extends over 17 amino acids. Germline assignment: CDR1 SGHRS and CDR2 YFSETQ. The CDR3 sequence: CASSSQRESASTDTQYF. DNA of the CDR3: TGCGCCAGCAGCTCCCAGCGGGAGTCGGCTAGCACAGATACGCAGTATTTT.

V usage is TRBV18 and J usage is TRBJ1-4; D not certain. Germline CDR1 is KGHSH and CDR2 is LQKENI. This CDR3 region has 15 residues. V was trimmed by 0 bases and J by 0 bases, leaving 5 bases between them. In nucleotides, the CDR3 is TGTGCCAGCTCACCACCCGGGGCAACTAATGAAAAACTGTTTTTT. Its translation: CASSPPGATNEKLFF.

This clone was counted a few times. This chain's CDR3 is CASSLGLAGGYEQYF. In DNA form, the CDR3 reads TGTGCCAGCAGCCTGGGACTAGCGGGAGGTTACGAGCAGTACTTC. The chain joins TRBV7-9 to TRBJ2-7; 15 positions match TRBD2. Germline loops: CDR1 SEHNR, CDR2 FQNEAQ (reference sequence). This CDR3 contains 15 residues. The V gene end was trimmed by 5 bases and the J gene end by 4 bases; junction bases not matched to a gene: 3.

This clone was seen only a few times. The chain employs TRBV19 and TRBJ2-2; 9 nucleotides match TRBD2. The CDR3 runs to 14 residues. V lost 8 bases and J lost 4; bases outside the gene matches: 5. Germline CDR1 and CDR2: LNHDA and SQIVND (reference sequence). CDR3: CASSLAGTTGELFF. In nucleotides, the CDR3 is TGTGCCAGTTCCCTAGCGGGAACCACCGGGGAGCTGTTTTTT.